Presented here are 29 T cell receptor beta chains from one specimen sequenced in a study of blood T cell repertoires in COVID-19. Sequencing was performed with immunoSEQ multiplex PCR; in TCRdb, only in-frame clones are kept and a portion is missing. Of under 250,000 clones listed, 65% to 85% are singletons. Sequencing was carried out using peripheral blood. These receptors were taken from a middle-aged man with active or convalescent COVID-19.

This chain uses TRBV29-1 with TRBJ1-2, with D tentatively TRBD1 (6 bases). There are 15 residues in the CDR3. V was shortened by 6 bases and J by 5 bases, with 22 bases between the two germline ends. CDR1 is SQVTM and CDR2 is ANQGSEA in the germline V gene. For the CDR3, the DNA is TGCAGCGTCGGTACCTTACAGGGTCCCGTTTATGGCTACACCTTC. This gives the protein CSVGTLQGPVYGYTF.

The CDR3 is CASSPDRGPYEQYF. CDR3 nucleotides: TGTGCCAGCAGCCCCGACAGGGGGCCCTACGAGCAGTACTTC. This rearrangement joins TRBV7-3 to TRBJ2-7, with TRBD1 matching 10 bases. Germline V gene data show CDR1 as SGHTA and CDR2 as FQGTGA. The CDR3 contains 14 residues. With V trimmed by 5 bases and J by 2 bases, 3 bases remained unmatched.

V usage is TRBV10-3 and J usage is TRBJ1-1; TRBD1 matches 10 bases. The V gene's germline CDR1 is ENHRY and CDR2 SYGVKD. Losses at the gene ends were 10 bases for V and 3 bases for J; bases not matched to a gene: 8. The CDR3 is made up of 14 amino acids. The CDR3 DNA is TGTGCCACCCGACAGGGGGCGCGAGACACTGAAGCTTTCTTT. Translating gives CATRQGARDTEAFF.

V usage is TRBV6-1 and J usage is TRBJ1-5, with D maybe TRBD1 (6 bases). V lost 1 base and J 2 bases, leaving 9 bases between the germline ends. There are 15 residues in the CDR3. Germline V gives CDR1 MNHNS, CDR2 SASEGT. The CDR3, as DNA: TGTGCCAGCAGTGAAGGGGGGGGCGGCAATCAGCCCCAGCATTTT. The encoded protein is CASSEGGGGNQPQHF.

V and J are TRBV5-1 and TRBJ2-3, with D perhaps matching TRBD2 (6 bases). This CDR3 is 15 amino acids long. V lost 5 bases, J lost 3 bases, and 16 bases lay in between. Germline lookup yields CDR1 SGHRS and CDR2 YFSETQ. CDR3 DNA: TGCGCCAGCAGGCGGGGTGGGACGGCGACAGATACGCAGTATTTT. Protein: CASRRGGTATDTQYF.

The rearrangement links TRBV19 to TRBJ2-4; TRBD1 aligns across 9 bases. After removal of 7 bases from V and 4 bases from J, the junction contained 2 bases not matched to a gene. Germline CDR1 LNHDA, CDR2 SQIVND (reference sequence). The CDR3 spans 13 residues. For the CDR3, the DNA is TGTGCCAGTATAGGGACAGGGAAAAACATTCAGTACTTC. It translates to CASIGTGKNIQYF.

The chain carries TRBV5-4 and TRBJ1-1; 9 bases fit TRBD1. The CDR3 is 13 amino acids. V lost 7 bases to trimming and J lost 6 bases; unmatched junction nucleotides: 7. Germline lookup yields CDR1 SGHNT and CDR2 YYREEE (reference sequence). The CDR3 sequence: CASGTGKFAEAFF. CDR3 bases: TGTGCCAGCGGGACAGGGAAATTCGCTGAAGCTTTCTTT.

The chain couples TRBV25-1 to TRBJ2-2; 7 bases fit TRBD1. After removal of 4 bases from V and 3 bases from J, the junction contained 5 bases not matched to a gene. The germline V gene has CDR1 MGHDK and CDR2 SYGVNS. The CDR3 consists of 15 residues. The CDR3 coding sequence is TGTGCCAGCAGTGCCAGGACAGGCTACACCGGGGAGCTGTTTTTT. Protein sequence: CASSARTGYTGELFF.

This chain links TRBV5-5 with TRBJ1-2; a weak D match, TRBD1 (6 bases). V lost 4 bases, J lost 7 bases, and 20 bases lay in between. CDR3 size: 15 residues. The germline CDR1 and CDR2 sequences are SGHKS and YYEKEE (reference sequence). The CDR3 loop reads CASSLGGATGSGYTF. The CDR3 nucleotides are TGTGCCAGCAGCCTCGGGGGGGCGACAGGTTCTGGCTACACCTTC. Combining the CDR3 with reference TRBV5-5 and TRBJ1-2 gives the whole variable domain DAGVTQSPTHLIKTRGQQVTLRCSPISGHKSVSWYQQVLGQGPQFIFQYYEKEERGRGNFPDRFSARQFPNYSSELNVNALLLGDSALYLCASSLGGATGSGYTFGSGTRLTVV.

The V gene is TRBV4-2, the J gene TRBJ1-5, with D possibly TRBD1 on 5 matching bases. The ends were cut back, 0 bases at V and 6 bases at J, with 12 bases in the middle. This CDR3 has 15 residues. The germline V gene encodes CDR1 LGHNA and CDR2 YNFKEQ. The CDR3 loop reads CASSQDLAGFQPQHF. The CDR3 bases are TGTGCCAGCAGCCAAGATTTGGCAGGGTTTCAGCCCCAGCATTTT.

The V gene is TRBV19, the J gene TRBJ2-5; D not certain. V was clipped by 3 bases and J by 5 bases, with 16 bases between them. From germline, CDR1 is LNHDA and CDR2 SQIVND (reference sequence). CDR3 length equals 15 residues. Here the CDR3 DNA reads TGTGCCAGTAGTATGGGTGGGCCTCCCCGTGAGACCCAGTACTTC. Its protein product is CASSMGGPPRETQYF.

The chain links TRBV5-1 to TRBJ1-2; D unclear. Trimming removed 0 bases from V and 8 bases from J, with 14 bases in between. Germline V CDR1 and CDR2: SGHRS, YFSETQ. The CDR3 has 14 residues. CDR3 nucleotide sequence: TGCGCCAGCAGCTTGGAGGCCCAGGTCCTGGGCTACACCTTC. Protein sequence: CASSLEAQVLGYTF.

The chain is built from TRBV6-4 and TRBJ1-5; D not certain. V was trimmed by 1 base and J by 2 bases, leaving 18 bases between them. The CDR3 spans 18 residues. Germline V gene lookup returns CDR1 MRHNA and CDR2 SNTAGT. The CDR3 loop reads CASSDCFGPRRGNQPQHF. CDR3 nucleotide sequence: TGTGCCAGCAGTGACTGCTTTGGGCCGCGGAGGGGCAATCAGCCCCAGCATTTT.

This clone appeared a single time. The CDR3 loop reads CASSVVSAGAVETQYF. The CDR3 DNA follows: TGTGCCAGCAGCGTAGTGTCCGCGGGGGCGGTGGAGACCCAGTACTTC. The chain recombines TRBV9 with TRBJ2-5; D is possibly TRBD2 (7 bases). The V end was cut by 0 bases, the J end by 5 bases, with 17 bases between. Per the germline V gene, CDR1 is SGDLS and CDR2 is YYNGEE. The CDR3 is 16 amino acids.

The J gene is TRBJ2-5, the V gene TRBV11-3, with a weak D call TRBD2 (6 bases). Trimming cost V 0 bases and J 4 bases, with 21 bases left between them. CDR3 length: 18 residues. CDR1 is SGHNT and CDR2 is YENEEA in the germline V gene. CDR3 region: CASSLDYSTEGIGETQYF. DNA for the CDR3: TGTGCCAGCAGCTTAGATTACTCAACGGAGGGAATAGGAGAGACCCAGTACTTC.

CDR3 residues: CATQEQGAYQPQHF. Here the CDR3 DNA reads TGTGCCACTCAAGAGCAGGGTGCATATCAGCCCCAGCATTTT. This sequence joins TRBV10-3 and TRBJ1-5, with a weak D call TRBD1 (5 bases). Germline V gives CDR1 ENHRY, CDR2 SYGVKD. With 10 bases removed from V and 5 bases from J, the gap between germline ends came to 18 bases. This CDR3 is built from 14 residues.

This CDR3 reads CASSHRIRSIRDTQYF. As DNA, the CDR3 is TGCGCCAGCAGCCACCGGATCAGGTCAATTCGAGATACGCAGTATTTT. V usage is TRBV4-1 and J usage is TRBJ2-3; D not certain. V lost 3 bases and J lost 5, with 18 bases in between. Looked up from germline, CDR1 is MGHRA and CDR2 is YSYEKL. The CDR3 contains 16 residues.

This chain connects TRBV27 to TRBJ1-6, with TRBD1 as a possible D gene (6 bases). The CDR3 consists of 15 residues. In germline, CDR1 is MNHEY, CDR2 SMNVEV (reference sequence). The germline V and J ends were trimmed by 2 bases and 5 bases, with 10 bases remaining between them. The CDR3 DNA reads as TGTGCCAGCAGTTTAAACAGGGTCAATAATTCACCCCTCCACTTT. Translated: CASSLNRVNNSPLHF.

This chain uses TRBV4-1 with TRBJ1-5, with 8 bases matching TRBD1. The germline CDR1 and CDR2 sequences are MGHRA and YSYEKL. CDR3 length: 15 residues. Trimming at V came to 4 bases and at J to 5 bases, leaving 7 bases not matched to a gene. The CDR3 nucleotides are TGCGCCAGCAGCCTAGAGGACAGGGAGTATCAGCCCCAGCATTTT. This translates into CASSLEDREYQPQHF.

The chain is built from TRBV6-5 and TRBJ1-1, with unresolved D. The CDR3 covers 13 residues. V was cut by 6 bases and J by 6 bases, with 14 bases left in between. Looked up from germline, CDR1 is MNHEY and CDR2 is SVGAGI. CDR3 DNA sequence: TGTGCCAGCAGGGCAGCCGGCGGGGCTGAAGCTTTCTTT. Protein product: CASRAAGGAEAFF.

V is TRBV5-1 and J is TRBJ2-7, with TRBD1 matching 8 bases. Trimming took 0 bases from V and 5 from J; bases not matched to a gene: 10. The germline CDR1 and CDR2 sequences are SGHRS and YFSETQ. The CDR3 contains 16 residues. CDR3: CASSLAGTGSLDEQYF. The CDR3 nucleotides are TGCGCCAGCAGCTTGGCCGGGACAGGTTCTCTTGACGAGCAGTACTTC.

Only one count was recorded for this clone. The sample has other DNA sequences that encode this CDR3 too. The chain has TRBV4-1 and TRBJ2-3, with D perhaps matching TRBD1 (5 bases). The germline V gene encodes CDR1 MGHRA and CDR2 YSYEKL. The CDR3 contains 14 residues. Trimming took off 0 bases at V and 6 bases at J, with 10 bases between the two ends. The CDR3 sequence: CASSQDRPGDTQYF. CDR3 in DNA: TGCGCCAGCAGCCAAGATAGGCCAGGGGATACGCAGTATTTT.

The CDR3 sequence is CASSLRDRETQYF. In nucleotides, the CDR3 is TGTGCCAGCAGTTTAAGGGACAGAGAGACCCAGTACTTC. V gene TRBV12-3 or TRBV12-4 combines with J gene TRBJ2-5; TRBD1 aligns across 7 bases. V lost 2 bases, J lost 4 bases, and 1 base stayed unmatched. The CDR3 covers 13 residues.

V is TRBV19 and J is TRBJ1-5, with 9 positions matching TRBD1. The length of the CDR3 is 14 residues. J gave up 16 bases and V 6 bases, and 16 bases lay outside the gene matches. Germline-derived CDR1 and CDR2 are LNHDA and SQIVND (reference sequence). CDR3 nucleotides: TGTGCCAGTAGGGCGGGGGAACCGGGACAGGGCTATCATTTT. Residues: CASRAGEPGQGYHF.

V usage is TRBV3-1 (or the pseudogene TRBV3-2) and J usage is TRBJ2-1; 11 bases line up with TRBD2. Germline values: CDR1 LGHDT, CDR2 YNNKEL (reference sequence). V lost 0 bases, J lost 9 bases, and 10 bases stayed unmatched. This CDR3 has 17 amino acids. CDR3 nucleotides: TGTGCCAGCAGCCAAGAAGTGTCTAGCGGGAGGTTAGGTGAGCAGTTCTTC. Residues: CASSQEVSSGRLGEQFF.

This clone appeared a few times. The genes are TRBV19 and TRBJ1-5, with a weak D call TRBD1 (6 bases). The germline V and J ends were trimmed by 6 bases and 5 bases, with 20 bases remaining between them. Per germline, CDR1 LNHDA and CDR2 SQIVND (reference sequence). The CDR3 is 16 residues long. CDR3 in DNA: TGTGCCAGTAGATCGGTCGGGCAGGGGCGGGATCAGCCCCAGCATTTT. This encodes CASRSVGQGRDQPQHF.

V and J are TRBV7-9 and TRBJ2-7, with 8 bases aligning to TRBD2. This CDR3 contains 14 residues. Germline V gene data show CDR1 as SEHNR and CDR2 as FQNEAQ (reference sequence). V dropped 5 bases and J dropped 4; count of bases not matched to a gene: 7. CDR3 loop: CASSHPERGYEQYF. As DNA, the CDR3 is TGTGCCAGCAGCCATCCGGAGCGGGGGTACGAGCAGTACTTC.

The chain recombines TRBV6-5 with TRBJ2-7; TRBD1 matches 9 bases. Germline V lookup: CDR1 MNHEY, CDR2 SVGAGI. The J segment lost 6 bases and the V segment lost 2 bases, leaving 8 bases of the junction unmatched. The CDR3 runs 15 residues. The CDR3 region is CASSYLTGQGVEQYF. The DNA for the CDR3 is TGTGCCAGCAGTTACCTGACGGGACAGGGAGTCGAGCAGTACTTC.

The rearrangement uses TRBV2 and TRBJ2-3, with D possibly TRBD2 on 6 matching bases. V lost 7 bases and J 0 bases, leaving 11 bases between the germline ends. Germline V gene data show CDR1 as SNHLY and CDR2 as FYNNEI. The CDR3 runs to 14 residues. The CDR3 region is CASKPGTSTDTQYF. Here the CDR3 DNA reads TGTGCCAGCAAACCCGGGACTAGCACAGATACGCAGTATTTT.